Listed below are T cell receptor beta chains from one sample, sequenced in a study of a mutant IDH1 vaccine in newly diagnosed glioma. No antigen is known for these receptors. This table comes from immunoSEQ multiplex PCR, and its TCRdb copy is limited to in-frame clones, with some not included. The top ten clones hold approximately 7.4% of a sample with about 58,000 clones, 80% to 90% of them seen once. The sample in question was PBMCs, obtained from a glioma patient whose treatment included an IDH1 peptide vaccine. Source of these receptors: a woman aged 50 to 60 with glioma. The CDR3 runs from the conserved cysteine through the conserved F or W. Fields, in order: clone size, V gene, D gene, J gene, CDR3 protein, CDR3 DNA. The D gene is left open where the match is weak. Rows may omit the clone size; those that give it use once, few, many or a size class.

few,TRBV7-2,NA,TRBJ1-1,CASSPLRGEAFF,TGTGCCAGCAGCCCTCTCCGCGGTGAAGCTTTCTTT
NA,TRBV4-1,TRBD2,TRBJ2-1,CATSQRGGHNEQFF,TGCGCCACCAGTCAGCGGGGGGGACACAATGAGCAGTTCTTC
NA,TRBV6-4,NA,TRBJ2-6,CASSETGFSGANVLTF,TGTGCCAGCAGTGAAACGGGATTCTCTGGGGCCAACGTCCTGACTTTC
once,TRBV10-3,NA,TRBJ2-7,CAIMTLEGEQYF,TGTGCCATCATGACACTGGAGGGCGAGCAGTACTTC
NA,TRBV19,TRBD1,TRBJ1-6,CASSRTGDNSPLHF,TGTGCCAGTAGTAGGACAGGGGATAATTCACCCCTCCACTTT
NA,TRBV5-1,TRBD1,TRBJ2-7,CASSWRTGYEQYF,TGCGCCAGCAGCTGGCGGACAGGATACGAGCAGTACTTC
NA,TRBV7-3,TRBD1,TRBJ2-7,CASSRDRDRGEQYF,TGTGCCAGCAGCCGAGACCGGGACAGGGGCGAGCAGTACTTC
NA,TRBV4-3,NA,TRBJ1-1,CASSQASISTATEAFF,TGCGCCAGCAGCCAAGCTTCGATCTCTACGGCTACTGAAGCTTTCTTT
once,TRBV6-6,NA,TRBJ1-1,CASSMNGAFF,TGTGCCAGCAGTATGAATGGAGCTTTCTTT
few,TRBV19,NA,TRBJ2-1,CASKVDGLYNEQFF,TGTGCCAGTAAGGTGGACGGACTCTACAATGAGCAGTTCTTC
few,TRBV30,NA,TRBJ1-1,CAWRSGGPTEAFF,TGTGCCTGGAGGTCGGGGGGCCCCACTGAAGCTTTCTTT
NA,TRBV18,NA,TRBJ1-4,CASSLTSDRSNEKLFF,TGTGCCAGCTCACTAACGTCCGATAGAAGTAATGAAAAACTGTTTTTT
NA,TRBV9,TRBD2,TRBJ2-2,CASREGGNTGELFF,TGTGCCAGCCGGGAGGGGGGGAACACCGGGGAGCTGTTTTTT
NA,TRBV18,TRBD1,TRBJ2-7,CASSPRGPYYEQYF,TGTGCCAGCTCACCAAGGGGGCCTTATTACGAGCAGTACTTC
NA,TRBV7-3,NA,TRBJ1-1,CASSLSRDTEAFF,TGTGCCAGCAGCTTATCTCGTGACACTGAAGCTTTCTTT
NA,TRBV5-1,TRBD1,TRBJ2-7,CASSLGQGLGEQYF,TGCGCCAGCAGCCTAGGACAGGGGCTGGGCGAGCAGTACTTC
NA,TRBV19,NA,TRBJ1-1,CATQGTEAFF,TGTGCCACCCAGGGTACTGAAGCTTTCTTT
NA,TRBV21-1,NA,TRBJ2-1,CASTTRPRSSNEQFF,TGTGCCAGCACCACAAGGCCCCGGTCCTCCAATGAGCAGTTCTTC
NA,TRBV14,NA,TRBJ1-1,CASSLQILSNTEAFF,TGTGCCAGCAGCCTCCAGATCCTTTCGAACACTGAAGCTTTCTTT
NA,TRBV10-1,NA,TRBJ1-2,CASSPDRSYGYTF,TGCGCCAGCAGTCCAGACAGGAGCTATGGCTACACCTTC
NA,TRBV6-4,NA,TRBJ1-2,CASSDQGRGGYTF,TGTGCCAGCAGCGACCAAGGTCGAGGTGGCTACACCTTC
NA,TRBV18,NA,TRBJ1-1,CASSPRQGTEAFF,TGTGCCAGCTCACCACGGCAGGGGACTGAAGCTTTCTTT
few,TRBV15,TRBD1,TRBJ2-7,CATSGRDRVTYEQYF,TGTGCCACCAGCGGGCGGGACAGGGTAACCTACGAGCAGTACTTC
NA,TRBV18,NA,TRBJ2-3,CASSPFDSTDTQYF,TGTGCCAGCTCACCATTTGACTCCACAGATACGCAGTATTTT
NA,TRBV30,NA,TRBJ1-4,CAWSGDTVNEKLFF,TGTGCCTGGAGTGGGGACACGGTCAATGAAAAACTGTTTTTT
NA,TRBV5-1,NA,TRBJ2-3,CASSLDETGGADTQYF,TGCGCCAGCAGCTTGGATGAGACAGGTGGCGCAGATACGCAGTATTTT
NA,TRBV7-8,TRBD2,TRBJ2-3,CASSSGLAGGRDTQYF,TGTGCCAGCAGCTCGGGACTAGCGGGGGGGCGAGATACGCAGTATTTT
NA,TRBV5-1,NA,TRBJ2-7,CASSPPSRNNEQYF,TGCGCCAGCAGCCCGCCTTCACGGAACAACGAGCAGTACTTC
NA,TRBV7-2,NA,TRBJ2-5,CASSPGPGTGEGTQYF,TGTGCCAGCAGCCCTGGTCCCGGGACGGGAGAGGGGACCCAGTACTTC
NA,TRBV11-2,NA,TRBJ2-7,CASSLDGHEQYF,TGTGCCAGCAGCTTAGATGGGCACGAGCAGTACTTC
NA,TRBV5-6,NA,TRBJ1-5,CASSSLGTPSNQPQHF,TGTGCCAGCAGCTCCCTCGGGACACCAAGCAATCAGCCCCAGCATTTT
NA,TRBV6-4,TRBD2,TRBJ2-3,CASSESSGGADTQYF,TGTGCCAGCAGTGAGTCTAGCGGGGGGGCAGATACGCAGTATTTT
once,TRBV5-4,TRBD1,TRBJ1-2,CASSPSGQGNYGYTF,TGTGCCAGCAGTCCCTCGGGACAGGGTAACTATGGCTACACCTTC
NA,TRBV5-6,NA,TRBJ1-6,CASSLARLNSPLHF,TGTGCCAGCAGCTTGGCCCGACTTAATTCACCCCTCCACTTT
NA,TRBV2,TRBD2,TRBJ2-4,CASTSLRTSGGQNIQYF,TGTGCCAGCACCTCATTAAGGACTAGCGGGGGGCAGAACATTCAGTACTTC
NA,TRBV7-2,NA,TRBJ1-1,CASSPYTEAFF,TGTGCCAGCAGCCCTTACACTGAAGCTTTCTTT
NA,TRBV5-1,TRBD1,TRBJ2-2,CASSAGTGGDLKKVFF,TGCGCCAGCAGCGCTGGGACAGGGGGCGATTTGAAGAAGGTGTTTTTT
NA,TRBV5-4,NA,TRBJ1-1,CASAGEGVNTEAFF,TGTGCCAGCGCCGGAGAAGGGGTGAACACTGAAGCTTTCTTT
NA,TRBV28,NA,TRBJ1-5,CASRGAGSNQPQHF,TGTGCCAGCAGGGGGGCGGGTAGCAATCAGCCCCAGCATTTT
NA,TRBV6-1,NA,TRBJ1-1,CASSSLETEAFF,TGTGCCAGCAGCTCACTTGAGACTGAAGCTTTCTTT
NA,TRBV5-1,NA,TRBJ2-5,CASSLEPGFGETQYF,TGCGCCAGCAGCTTGGAGCCGGGGTTCGGAGAGACCCAGTACTTC
NA,TRBV6-6,NA,TRBJ1-1,CASSKGNWITEAFF,TGTGCCAGCAGTAAAGGAAATTGGATCACTGAAGCTTTCTTT
NA,TRBV19,NA,TRBJ2-3,CASSISGGPDTQYF,TGTGCCAGTAGTATATCCGGGGGGCCGGATACGCAGTATTTT
NA,TRBV9,TRBD1,TRBJ2-7,CASSSPRAGGAHEQYF,TGTGCCAGCAGCTCGCCGCGGGCAGGGGGCGCCCACGAGCAGTACTTC
once,TRBV10-3,NA,TRBJ2-7,CAIRSQTDEQYF,TGTGCCATCAGGAGCCAGACTGACGAGCAGTACTTC
NA,TRBV29-1,TRBD1,TRBJ2-7,CSASTGGAYEQYF,TGCAGCGCTTCGACAGGGGGGGCCTACGAGCAGTACTTC
NA,TRBV4-1,NA,TRBJ1-6,CASSQEPGASYNSPLHF,TGCGCCAGCAGCCAAGAACCGGGGGCGTCCTATAATTCACCCCTCCACTTT
NA,TRBV29-1,NA,TRBJ1-6,CSVAGGINSPLHF,TGCAGCGTTGCGGGAGGGATTAATTCACCCCTCCACTTT
NA,TRBV18,NA,TRBJ1-5,CASSPPRRESPFSNQPQHF,TGTGCCAGCTCACCCCCGAGGAGGGAATCCCCCTTTAGCAATCAGCCCCAGCATTTT
NA,TRBV6-6,NA,TRBJ1-2,CASPSLVRGYTF,TGTGCCAGCCCTTCGCTGGTGAGGGGCTACACCTTC
NA,TRBV14,NA,TRBJ1-3,CASSQYGERNTIYF,TGTGCCAGCAGCCAATATGGGGAACGGAACACCATATATTTT
NA,TRBV19,TRBD1,TRBJ1-1,CASKDRGGSTEAFF,TGTGCCAGTAAAGACAGGGGGGGAAGCACTGAAGCTTTCTTT
few,TRBV5-6,NA,TRBJ1-2,CASSLEGGNTF,TGTGCCAGCAGCTTGGAGGGGGGCAACACCTTC